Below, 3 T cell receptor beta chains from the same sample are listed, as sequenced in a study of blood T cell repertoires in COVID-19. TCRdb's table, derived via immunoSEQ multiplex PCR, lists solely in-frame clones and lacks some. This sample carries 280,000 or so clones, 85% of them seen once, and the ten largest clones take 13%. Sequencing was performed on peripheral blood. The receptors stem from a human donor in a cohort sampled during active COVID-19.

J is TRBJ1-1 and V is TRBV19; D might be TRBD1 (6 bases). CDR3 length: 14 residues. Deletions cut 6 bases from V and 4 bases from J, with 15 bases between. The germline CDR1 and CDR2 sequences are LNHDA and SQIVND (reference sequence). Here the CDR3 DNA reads TGTGCCAGTAGGCCAACAGGGAGAGGCACTGAAGCTTTCTTT. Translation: CASRPTGRGTEAFF. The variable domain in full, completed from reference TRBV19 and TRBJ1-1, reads DGGITQSPKYLFRKEGQNVTLSCEQNLNHDAMYWYRQDPGQGLRLIYYSQIVNDFQKGDIAEGYSVSREKKESFPLTVTSAQKNPTAFYLCASRPTGRGTEAFFGQGTRLTVV.

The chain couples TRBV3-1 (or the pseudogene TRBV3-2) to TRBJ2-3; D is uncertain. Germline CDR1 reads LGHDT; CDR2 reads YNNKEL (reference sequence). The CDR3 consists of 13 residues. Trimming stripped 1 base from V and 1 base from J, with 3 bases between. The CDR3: CASSQAGTDTQYF. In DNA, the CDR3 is TGTGCCAGCAGCCAAGCGGGCACAGATACGCAGTATTTT.

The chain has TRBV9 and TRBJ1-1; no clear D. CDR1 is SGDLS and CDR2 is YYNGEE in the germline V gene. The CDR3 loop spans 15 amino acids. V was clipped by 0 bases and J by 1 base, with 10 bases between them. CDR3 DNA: TGTGCCAGCAGCGTAGGCGAGCTCCGGAACACTGAAGCTTTCTTT. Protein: CASSVGELRNTEAFF.